The source of this TCR beta chain is a study of PD-1 blockade in classical Hodgkin lymphoma. Study-level findings and limits: Complete responders had baseline diversity similar to newly diagnosed patients. Nivolumab initiated under 1 year post-ASCT led to patient exclusion.

For this clone: As yet, its antigen is unknown.

Every single patient, without exception, relapsed after autologous stem cell transplantation, and brentuximab vedotin exposure varied. Clones were sequenced by immunoSEQ multiplex PCR, and TCRdb holds only the in-frame ones, with some missing. The data contain about 41,000 clones, around 86% of them singletons. V lost 1 base to trimming and J lost 2 bases, with 9 bases between them. The CDR3 has 14 amino acids. CDR1 is SGHRS and CDR2 is YFSETQ in the germline V gene. This chain connects TRBV5-1 to TRBJ1-2, with D possibly matching TRBD1 (6 bases). The TCR was taken from a human donor with classical Hodgkin lymphoma. The source was peripheral blood mononuclear cells (PBMCs), collected before the second cycle of nivolumab. The CDR3 DNA sequence: TGCGCCAGCAGCTTGATGGACAGAAACTATGGCTACACCTTC. Amino acid sequence: CASSLMDRNYGYTF.